This TCR beta chain was observed in a study of shared clonotypes between healthy human individuals. General study points: Naive CD4 clonotypes overlapped across a few donors at about 5%. Relative to their counterparts shared across all four donors, non-shared clonotypes exhibited diminished generation probabilities.

This CDR3 is 17 amino acids long. Germline V CDR1 and CDR2: SGDLS, YYNGEE. V trimming: 0 bases; J trimming: 4 bases; junction bases outside the gene matches: 9. A single count supports this clone. Its antigen remains unknown. The assay was immunoSEQ multiplex PCR, and TCRdb's table has in-frame clones only and misses some. The sample yields about 1.1 million clones, about 80% seen once. The sample consisted of memory CD4+ T cells from PBMCs. The subset: CD45RA-negative fraction. The receptor comes from a man aged 18 to 30 in good health. Some clones in this sample may be carry-over from other donors' samples. The gene calls are TRBV9 and TRBJ2-1; 8 bases agree with TRBD2. CDR3 protein: CASSVDAGLAFYNEQFF. In DNA form, the CDR3 reads TGTGCCAGCAGCGTAGACGCCGGACTAGCCTTTTACAATGAGCAGTTCTTC.